This T cell receptor beta chain came from a study of T-cell memory formation after mild COVID-19. This CDR3 has 18 residues. V was clipped by 5 bases and J by 8 bases, with 30 bases between them. Looked up from germline, CDR1 is SGHTA and CDR2 is FQGNSA. Constant-segment primers served in 5'RACE that generated TCR alpha and TCR beta cDNA libraries bearing sample barcodes and UMIs. MiXCR, applied by TCRdb to the 5' RACE reads, yields one record per CDR3 protein. The data show 250,000 to 400,000 distinct CDR3 sequences, roughly an eighth seen once. This clonotype was observed a handful of times. The sequence was collected from a man aged 18 to 29 who had mild COVID-19 (a few samples of this study predate the infection). Cell type and time point are not known. V is TRBV7-2 and J is TRBJ1-2; weak D call: TRBD1 (6 bases). Sequencing was done on a sample of PBMCs or a T cell subset sorted from them (not recorded which). The CDR3 bases are TGTGCCAGCAGCCCCATGGCGTCAGGGGTTCCCAAAATCTCAGGCTACACCTTC. Amino acid sequence: CASSPMASGVPKISGYTF.